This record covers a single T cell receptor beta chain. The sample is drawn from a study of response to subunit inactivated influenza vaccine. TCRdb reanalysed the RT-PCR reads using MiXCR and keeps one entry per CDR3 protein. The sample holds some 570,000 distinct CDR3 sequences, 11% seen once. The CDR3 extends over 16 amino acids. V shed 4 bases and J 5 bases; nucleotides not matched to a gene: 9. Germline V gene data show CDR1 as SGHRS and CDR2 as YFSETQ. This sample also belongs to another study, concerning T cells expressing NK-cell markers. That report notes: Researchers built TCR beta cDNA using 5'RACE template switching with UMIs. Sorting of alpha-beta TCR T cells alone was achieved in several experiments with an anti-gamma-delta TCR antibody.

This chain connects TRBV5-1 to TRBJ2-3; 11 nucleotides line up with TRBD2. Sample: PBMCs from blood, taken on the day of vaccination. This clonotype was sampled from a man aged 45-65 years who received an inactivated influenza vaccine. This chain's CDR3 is CASSKTLAGVLDTQYF. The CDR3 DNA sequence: TGCGCCAGCAGCAAAACACTAGCGGGGGTTCTAGATACGCAGTATTTT.